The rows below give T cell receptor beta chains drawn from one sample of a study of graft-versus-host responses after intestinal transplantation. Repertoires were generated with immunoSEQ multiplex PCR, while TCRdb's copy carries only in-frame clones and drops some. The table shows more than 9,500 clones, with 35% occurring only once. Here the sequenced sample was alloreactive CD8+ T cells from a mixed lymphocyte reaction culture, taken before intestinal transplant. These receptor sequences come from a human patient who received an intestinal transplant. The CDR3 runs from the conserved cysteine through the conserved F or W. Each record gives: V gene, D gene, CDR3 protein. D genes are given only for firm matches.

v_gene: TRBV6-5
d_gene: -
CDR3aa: CASSYGALSHNEQFF

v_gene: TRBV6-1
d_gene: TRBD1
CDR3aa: CASRGQGRSYEQYF

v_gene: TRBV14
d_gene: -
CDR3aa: CASSQALEQFF

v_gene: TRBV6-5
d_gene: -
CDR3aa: CASSYSNELEAFF

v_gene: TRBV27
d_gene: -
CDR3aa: CASSLTARYGQYF

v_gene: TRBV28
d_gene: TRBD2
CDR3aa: CASSLLGTSGSEDTQYF

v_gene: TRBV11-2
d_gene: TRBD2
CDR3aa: CASSLVPLAGGRTDTQYF

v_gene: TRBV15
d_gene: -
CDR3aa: CATSSGSPSRPYEQYF

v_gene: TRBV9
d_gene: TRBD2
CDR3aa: CASSVGRGGRTDTQYF

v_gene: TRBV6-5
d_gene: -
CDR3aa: CASSGRELAIEQYF

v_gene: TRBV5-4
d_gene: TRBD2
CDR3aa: CASSYLAGRADTQYF

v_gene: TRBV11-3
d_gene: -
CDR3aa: CASSFPLGEQYF

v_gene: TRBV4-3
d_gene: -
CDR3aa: CASSDSYEQYF

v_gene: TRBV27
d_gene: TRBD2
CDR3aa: CASSSGLAAYEQYF

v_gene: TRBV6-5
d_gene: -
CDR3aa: CASSYSPSSTYEQYF

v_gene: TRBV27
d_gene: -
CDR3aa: CASSLSTYNEQFF

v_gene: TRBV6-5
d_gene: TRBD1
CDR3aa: CASSEGQGGDTQYF

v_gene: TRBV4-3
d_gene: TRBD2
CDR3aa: CASSQDRPSGNYEQYF

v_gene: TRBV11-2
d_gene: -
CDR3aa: CASSLVWARPPLYGYTF

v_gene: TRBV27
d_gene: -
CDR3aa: CASSFSRGGGEQYF

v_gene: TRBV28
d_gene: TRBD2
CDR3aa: CASSLPFPWTSGRMAYNEQFF

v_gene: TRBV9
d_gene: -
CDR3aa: CASSVGDSNQPQHF

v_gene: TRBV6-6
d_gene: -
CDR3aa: CASSYGTETYEQYF

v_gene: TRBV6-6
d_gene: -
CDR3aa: CASKVIGSAYEQYF

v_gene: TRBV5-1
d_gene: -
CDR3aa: CASSQAELAYEQYF

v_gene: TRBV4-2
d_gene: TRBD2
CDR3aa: CASSAGGWIGELFF